This T cell receptor (beta chain) was obtained from a study of cytomegalovirus exposure and HLA in healthy donors. Study conclusions and caveats: Most subjects' HLA-A and HLA-B alleles were reportedly predicted from TCR beta sequences. Within a later analysis, the majority of CMV-associated TCR beta chains appeared HLA-restricted. As immune exposure information, only CMV serostatus was available. Published work reported that the classifier diagnosed cytomegalovirus status with high specificity and sensitivity.

The CDR3 contains 16 residues. V was pared by 3 bases and J by 0 bases, with 12 bases between. Looked up from germline, CDR1 is MNHNS and CDR2 is SASEGT. Both 60 Vbeta primers and 13 Jbeta primers went into the PCR. TCRdb's table, derived via immunoSEQ multiplex PCR, lists solely in-frame clones and lacks some. This repertoire comprises about 120,000 clones; its ten largest clones make up more than 3%. As regards this clone: No antigen is known for it.

This receptor was obtained from a man younger than 30 in good health and CMV-seronegative. The specimen sequenced was PBMCs. The chain carries TRBV6-1 and TRBJ1-3; the D is unclear. The CDR3 DNA reads as TGTGCCAGCAGTGAGGGAGGGTACTTCTCTGGAAACACCATATATTTT. This encodes CASSEGGYFSGNTIYF.